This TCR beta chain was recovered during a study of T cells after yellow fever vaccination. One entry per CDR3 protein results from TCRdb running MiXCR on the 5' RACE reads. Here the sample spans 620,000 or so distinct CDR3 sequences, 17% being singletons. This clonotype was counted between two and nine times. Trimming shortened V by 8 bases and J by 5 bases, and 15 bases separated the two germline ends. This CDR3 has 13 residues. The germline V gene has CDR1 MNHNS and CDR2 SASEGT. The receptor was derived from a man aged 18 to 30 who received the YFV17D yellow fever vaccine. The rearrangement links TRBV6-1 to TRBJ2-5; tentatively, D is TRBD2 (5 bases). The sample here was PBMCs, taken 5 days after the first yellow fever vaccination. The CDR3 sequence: CASAPRRRETQYF. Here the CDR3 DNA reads TGTGCCAGCGCACCGCGAAGGAGGGAGACCCAGTACTTC.